Listed here are 31 T cell receptor beta chains from one sample, sequenced in a study of blood T cell repertoires in COVID-19. Assay used: immunoSEQ multiplex PCR; TCRdb lists only in-frame clones, some missing. The table has approximately 210,000 clones, 81% seen once; the top ten hold around 10%. Sequences were obtained from PBMCs or T cells enriched from blood (not recorded which). These receptors were collected from a woman aged 45-65 years with acute COVID-19.

This clone was picked up a small number of times. V usage is TRBV29-1 and J usage is TRBJ2-7; 12 nucleotides align to TRBD2. Germline trimming cut 6 bases from V and 4 bases from J; bases unmatched to any gene: 10. CDR1 and CDR2 (germline): SQVTM, ANQGSEA. The CDR3 covers 15 residues. CDR3 residues: CSVRSQGTSGYEQYF. The CDR3 coding sequence is TGCAGCGTCCGTTCCCAAGGGACTAGCGGGTACGAGCAGTACTTC.

This chain uses TRBV12-5 with TRBJ2-3, with TRBD1 matching 7 bases. Germline loops: CDR1 LGHNT, CDR2 FRNRAP. The CDR3 is 16 amino acids. Germline trimming cut 4 bases from V and 1 base from J; bases unmatched to any gene: 8. The CDR3 DNA sequence: TGTGCTAGTGGTTCCGCCGGGACAGTCGGCACAGATACGCAGTATTTT. Translated: CASGSAGTVGTDTQYF.

This clone was seen more than once but under ten times. The V call is TRBV5-6, the J call TRBJ1-2; no reliable D call. The CDR3 spans 14 residues. Germline CDR1 reads SGHDT; CDR2 reads YYEEEE. The ends were cut back, 3 bases at V and 3 bases at J, with 12 bases in the middle. CDR3 in amino acids: CASSSLKTDYGYTF. CDR3 in DNA: TGTGCCAGCAGCTCGCTAAAAACAGACTATGGCTACACCTTC.

J is TRBJ2-1 and V is TRBV7-2, with a weak D call TRBD1 (5 bases). Trimming pared 4 bases from V and 8 bases from J, leaving 18 bases between. Germline assignment: CDR1 SGHTA and CDR2 FQGNSA. This CDR3 region has 15 residues. The CDR3 region is CASSSQAGVSDEQFF. CDR3 DNA: TGTGCCAGCAGCTCACAGGCTGGGGTATCGGATGAGCAGTTCTTC.

The chain has TRBV5-6 and TRBJ2-5, with D perhaps TRBD2 (7 bases). This CDR3 spans 15 amino acids. Between the trimmed V and J ends, which lost 0 bases and 5 bases, there was a span of 14 bases. Germline CDR1 reads SGHDT; CDR2 reads YYEEEE. The CDR3 loop reads CASSLVGGGRETQYF. For the CDR3, the DNA is TGTGCCAGCAGCTTGGTAGGGGGAGGGAGGGAGACCCAGTACTTC.

The gene calls are TRBV7-2 and TRBJ2-3, with D possibly TRBD2 on 8 matching bases. This CDR3 region has 13 residues. V was pared by 6 bases and J by 6 bases, with 13 bases between. Germline-derived CDR1 and CDR2 are SGHTA and FQGNSA. The CDR3 DNA reads as TGTGCCAGCAGGCCGGGAGGGGGCGATACGCAGTATTTT. It is translated as CASRPGGGDTQYF.

The rearrangement uses TRBV5-4 and TRBJ2-5; possible D gene TRBD1, 6 bases. V lost 4 bases and J lost 2, with 15 bases in between. The CDR3 has 15 amino acids. In germline, CDR1 is SGHNT, CDR2 YYREEE (reference sequence). The CDR3 region has the DNA TGTGCCAGCAGCCACCAAACAGGGCCTCAAGAGACCCAGTACTTC. Protein: CASSHQTGPQETQYF.

CDR3 coding DNA: TGTGCCAGCTCCCCGACCCAGGGGACAGATACGCAGTATTTT. It encodes CASSPTQGTDTQYF. V gene TRBV18 combines with J gene TRBJ2-3; maybe TRBD1 (6 bases). Germline CDR1 is KGHSH and CDR2 is LQKENI. CDR3 size: 14 residues. Between the trimmed V and J ends, which lost 6 bases and 3 bases, there was a span of 13 bases.

The chain joins TRBV29-1 to TRBJ2-2, with D possibly being TRBD1 (5 bases). The length of the CDR3 is 14 residues. Germline CDR1 is SQVTM and CDR2 is ANQGSEA. Deletions cut 5 bases from V and 0 bases from J, with 10 bases between. DNA for the CDR3: TGCAGCGTTAAAGGGGCAGCGAACACCGGGGAGCTGTTTTTT. Translating gives CSVKGAANTGELFF.

The chain employs TRBV28 and TRBJ2-5; 10 positions agree with TRBD2. This CDR3 is 15 amino acids long. V trimming: 3 bases; J trimming: 3 bases; junction bases outside the gene matches: 4. Per germline, CDR1 MDHEN and CDR2 SYDVKM. CDR3 amino acids: CASSFLLAGKETQYF. The CDR3 DNA reads TGTGCCAGCAGTTTCTTACTAGCGGGGAAAGAGACCCAGTACTTC.

This clone has more than one count but fewer than ten. J is TRBJ2-5 and V is TRBV6-2 or TRBV6-3, with a weak D call TRBD1 (6 bases). The germline V gene encodes CDR1 MNHEY and CDR2 SVGEGT. V was shortened by 5 bases and J by 2 bases, with 18 bases between the two germline ends. This CDR3 has 16 residues. CDR3: CASSRGSASWQETQYF. As DNA, the CDR3 is TGTGCCAGCAGTAGGGGGTCCGCAAGCTGGCAAGAGACCCAGTACTTC.

The chain links TRBV25-1 to TRBJ1-3; tentatively, D is TRBD1 (5 bases). Trimming removed 1 base from V and 2 bases from J, with 12 bases in between. Germline CDR1 and CDR2: MGHDK and SYGVNS. The CDR3 has 16 amino acids. The CDR3 region is CASSESGSGPGNTIYF. The CDR3 DNA sequence: TGTGCCAGCAGTGAATCCGGCTCAGGGCCTGGAAACACCATATATTTT.

The rearrangement joins TRBV6-6 to TRBJ1-5; TRBD1 aligns across 7 bases. CDR3 length: 14 residues. With V trimmed by 7 bases and J by 3 bases, 6 bases remained unmatched. The V gene's germline CDR1 is MNHNY and CDR2 SVGAGI (reference sequence). CDR3 residues: CASTSTGINQPQHF. Written as DNA, the CDR3 is TGTGCCAGCACTTCGACAGGGATCAATCAGCCCCAGCATTTT.

V and J are TRBV6-2 or TRBV6-3 and TRBJ2-5; 10 positions match TRBD2. J was trimmed by 7 bases and V by 0 bases; bases with no gene match: 17. Germline lookup yields CDR1 MNHEY and CDR2 SVGEGT. CDR3 length: 19 amino acids. CDR3: CASSYSRASGGPEVGTQYF. In DNA, the CDR3 is TGTGCCAGCAGTTACTCTAGGGCTAGCGGGGGTCCCGAGGTAGGGACCCAGTACTTC.

The V call is TRBV28, the J call TRBJ2-1, with 9 bases that match TRBD1. V lost 2 bases, J lost 7 bases, and 6 bases stayed unmatched. Germline V gene lookup returns CDR1 MDHEN and CDR2 SYDVKM. The CDR3 contains 15 residues. CDR3 loop: CASSLGGQGLNEQFF. The CDR3 DNA sequence: TGTGCCAGCAGTTTAGGGGGACAGGGTTTGAATGAGCAGTTCTTC.

V usage is TRBV18 and J usage is TRBJ2-7, with TRBD1 identical over 8 bases. The CDR3 covers 15 residues. From germline, CDR1 is KGHSH and CDR2 LQKENI. Germline trimming cut 3 bases from V and 5 bases from J; bases unmatched to any gene: 9. CDR3 sequence (DNA): TGTGCCAGCTCACCTGGGACCGGGACAGGTAACGAGCAGTACTTC. As protein: CASSPGTGTGNEQYF. Full variable domain (remainder filled in from reference TRBV18 and TRBJ2-7): NAGVMQNPRHLVRRRGQEARLRCSPMKGHSHVYWYRQLPEEGLKFMVYLQKENIIDESGMPKERFSAEFPKEGPSILRIQQVVRGDSAAYFCASSPGTGTGNEQYFGPGTRLTVT.

The gene calls are TRBV4-2 and TRBJ2-2; TRBD1 might be the D (6 bases). CDR3 size: 18 residues. Deletions cut 1 base from V and 4 bases from J, with 19 bases between. Germline lookup yields CDR1 LGHNA and CDR2 YNFKEQ. CDR3 sequence: CASSQAHTGIGTTGELFF. The CDR3 region has the DNA TGTGCCAGCAGCCAAGCTCATACAGGGATCGGGACCACCGGGGAGCTGTTTTTT.

The chain links TRBV27 to TRBJ1-1; no clear D gene. The V end lost 2 bases, the J end lost 1 base, and 8 bases lay between the germline ends. CDR1 is MNHEY, CDR2 SMNVEV, per germline (reference sequence). This CDR3 contains 14 residues. CDR3 in DNA: TGTGCCAGCAGTTTAGGGCGCAAGAACACTGAAGCTTTCTTT. The encoded protein is CASSLGRKNTEAFF.

The V gene is TRBV7-2, the J gene TRBJ2-7; D may be TRBD2 (5 bases). This CDR3 is built from 14 residues. Between the trimmed V and J ends, which lost 0 bases and 0 bases, there was a span of 6 bases. CDR1 and CDR2 from the germline V gene are SGHTA and FQGNSA. The DNA for the CDR3 is TGTGCCAGCAGCTTAGCGGGGAGCTCCTACGAGCAGTACTTC. Amino acids: CASSLAGSSYEQYF.

This clone showed up just a few times. This chain links TRBV24-1 with TRBJ2-1; 16 nucleotides line up with TRBD2. J lost 8 bases, V lost 5 bases, and 5 bases had no gene match. Germline values: CDR1 KGHDR, CDR2 SFDVKD. The CDR3 totals 16 residues. CDR3 in DNA: TGTGCCACCAGTGCCGCCGGGACTAGCGGGGGGGATGAGCAGTTCTTC. Translated: CATSAAGTSGGDEQFF.

The J gene is TRBJ2-5, the V gene TRBV7-2, with 7 bases fitting TRBD1. The germline V gene has CDR1 SGHTA and CDR2 FQGNSA. The CDR3 extends over 14 amino acids. Trimming removed 4 bases from V and 4 bases from J; junction bases left unmatched: 6. CDR3 region: CASSSTGSRETQYF. The CDR3 nucleotides are TGTGCCAGCAGCTCGACAGGGTCGCGAGAGACCCAGTACTTC.

This sequence joins TRBV5-4 and TRBJ2-5; D perhaps matches TRBD1 (5 bases). Trimming shortened V by 0 bases and J by 2 bases, and 8 bases separated the two germline ends. CDR1 is SGHNT, CDR2 YYREEE, per germline (reference sequence). CDR3 length equals 14 residues. DNA for the CDR3: TGTGCCAGCAGCTTGGGGGGCGCTCAAGAGACCCAGTACTTC. This encodes CASSLGGAQETQYF.

The V call is TRBV5-1, the J call TRBJ1-3; 8 bases are a match to TRBD1. Trimming removed 1 base from V and 0 bases from J; junction bases left unmatched: 6. There are 17 residues in the CDR3. The germline CDR1 and CDR2 sequences are SGHRS and YFSETQ. The CDR3 coding sequence is TGCGCCAGCAGCTTGTCGGGACAGGCAAGCTCTGGAAACACCATATATTTT. Encoded protein: CASSLSGQASSGNTIYF.

V and J are TRBV20-1 and TRBJ1-1, with a possible D match to TRBD1 (5 bases). In germline, CDR1 is DFQATT, CDR2 SNEGSKA (reference sequence). The CDR3 spans 12 residues. Trimming shortened V by 3 bases and J by 1 base, and 6 bases separated the two germline ends. The DNA of the CDR3 is TGCAGTGCTAGTGACAGGAACACTGAAGCTTTCTTT. This gives the protein CSASDRNTEAFF.

This chain joins TRBV7-2 and TRBJ2-2, with TRBD1 identical over 9 bases. The CDR3 extends over 14 amino acids. Germline-derived CDR1 and CDR2 are SGHTA and FQGNSA. J gave up 5 bases and V 3 bases, and 1 base lay outside the gene matches. CDR3: CASSFDRGTGELFF. CDR3 sequence (DNA): TGTGCCAGCAGCTTCGACAGGGGGACCGGGGAGCTGTTTTTT.

This clone was seen a few times. The chain employs TRBV7-2 and TRBJ1-4; 8 bases are shared with TRBD1. This CDR3 has 15 amino acids. V lost 5 bases and J lost 6; bases outside the gene matches: 8. CDR1 is SGHTA, CDR2 FQGNSA, per germline. CDR3 DNA: TGTGCCAGCAGCGCCGGTGGGACAGGTTATGAAAAACTGTTTTTT. It is translated as CASSAGGTGYEKLFF.

This clone showed up just a few times. J is TRBJ2-5 and V is TRBV7-9; 7 nucleotides align to TRBD2. Trimming cost V 1 base and J 2 bases; bases outside gene matches: 1. The germline V gene has CDR1 SEHNR and CDR2 FQNEAQ (reference sequence). The CDR3 runs 14 residues. The CDR3 spells CASSLGRGQETQYF. The DNA for the CDR3 is TGTGCCAGCAGCTTAGGGCGGGGGCAAGAGACCCAGTACTTC.

This chain joins TRBV5-1 and TRBJ1-3; no reliable D call. Germline loops: CDR1 SGHRS, CDR2 YFSETQ. There are 13 residues in the CDR3. V shed 0 bases and J shed 3 bases, with 4 bases lying between them. This CDR3 is CASSLAGGNTIYF. As DNA, the CDR3 is TGCGCCAGCAGCTTGGCCGGTGGAAACACCATATATTTT. Full variable domain (remainder filled in from reference TRBV5-1 and TRBJ1-3): KAGVTQTPRYLIKTRGQQVTLSCSPISGHRSVSWYQQTPGQGLQFLFEYFSETQRNKGNFPGRFSGRQFSNSRSEMNVSTLELGDSALYLCASSLAGGNTIYFGEGSWLTVV.

The genes are TRBV11-1 and TRBJ2-7; D may be TRBD2 (6 bases). The CDR3 is 13 residues long. V lost 7 bases and J lost 3, with 13 bases in between. CDR1 is SGHAT, CDR2 FQDESV, per germline (reference sequence). CDR3 coding DNA: TGTGCCAGCACGGTCGGAGGGAGCTACGAGCAGTACTTC. Its translation: CASTVGGSYEQYF.

The chain carries TRBV23-1 and TRBJ1-1; weak D call: TRBD1 (6 bases). TRBV23-1 is marked as an open reading frame, function uncertain. V was clipped by 7 bases and J by 5 bases, with 17 bases between them. The CDR3 spans 14 residues. The CDR3: CASTPEDRGTEAFF. CDR3 sequence (DNA): TGCGCCAGCACCCCGGAGGACAGAGGGACTGAAGCTTTCTTT.

The chain joins TRBV18 to TRBJ1-3, with TRBD1 matching over 9 bases. The CDR3 is made up of 16 amino acids. V was pared by 4 bases and J by 4 bases, with 8 bases of the junction left unmatched. From germline, CDR1 is KGHSH and CDR2 LQKENI. CDR3 sequence reads: CASSRLQGAQGNTIYF. CDR3 coding DNA: TGTGCCAGCTCACGATTACAGGGGGCGCAGGGAAACACCATATATTTT.